This TCR beta chain was recorded in a study of control samples from healthy donors and cancer patients. Assay used: immunoSEQ multiplex PCR; TCRdb lists only in-frame clones, some missing. The data hold 150,000 or so clones, with 90% to 95% observed a single time. The CDR3 is 15 amino acids. With 3 bases removed from V and 4 bases from J, the gap between germline ends came to 14 bases. CDR1 is SGHRS, CDR2 YFSETQ, per germline. This clonotype was obtained from a woman aged 60-75 years in good health. The specimen was blood. The genes are TRBV5-1 and TRBJ2-4, with D uncertain. The CDR3 DNA reads TGCGCCAGCAGCTCTCAATGGTTGGGTAAAAACATTCAGTACTTC. This translates into CASSSQWLGKNIQYF.